This paragraph reports one TCR beta chain. Its specificity is not known. This sample is drawn from a study of T-cell reconstitution after alpha-beta-depleted transplantation in children. Germline lookup yields CDR1 MGHDK and CDR2 SYGVNS. J was trimmed by 0 bases and V by 2 bases; bases with no gene match: 3. The CDR3 has 16 residues. Unique molecular identifiers were used to barcode this TCRbeta library. TCRdb reprocessed the PCR reads via MiXCR and lists one record per CDR3 protein. Of fewer than 350,000 distinct CDR3 sequences in the sample, around 9.1% are singletons; the top ten hold over 6%. Study-wide points: From newly produced T cells came most of the T-cell counts and diversity one year after transplant.

The chain is built from TRBV25-1 and TRBJ2-5; 10 nucleotides line up with TRBD2. Sample: PBMCs, taken before TCRalphabeta/CD19-depleted stem cell transplant. This sequence was found in a boy under two years old with acute myeloid leukemia, due to receive a stem cell transplant. CDR3 sequence: CASSEGAGGYQETQYF. CDR3 sequence (DNA): TGTGCCAGCAGTGAAGGAGCGGGAGGGTACCAAGAGACCCAGTACTTC. Based on the CDR3 plus reference TRBV25-1 and TRBJ2-5, the full variable domain is EADIYQTPRYLVIGTGKKITLECSQTMGHDKMYWYQQDPGMELHLIHYSYGVNSTEKGDLSSESTVSRIRTEHFPLTLESARPSHTSQYLCASSEGAGGYQETQYFGPGTRLLVL.